This TCR beta chain comes out of a study of OX40 agonist ivuxolimab in advanced cancers. Background on the study: A mean age of 60 years, range about 20 to 85, was recorded, and approximately 85% were male. Study-level results: Compared with CD4+, CD8+ T cells on average had more expanded clones.

The CDR3 is made up of 19 amino acids. V was clipped by 0 bases and J by 1 base; unmatched bases: 12. Per the germline V gene, CDR1 is KGHSH and CDR2 is LQKENI. Method: immunoSEQ multiplex PCR; TCRdb's copy keeps in-frame clones and lacks some. The table has roughly 56,000 clones, 87% seen once. Details on this clone: Its specificity is unknown.

The chain links TRBV18 to TRBJ2-7; the match to TRBD2 covers 10 bases. This receptor was obtained from an adult with an advanced solid tumor such as melanoma, head and neck, liver or kidney cancer. Sequenced here: CD4+ or CD8+ T cells sorted from blood, sampled in a trial of the OX40 agonist ivuxolimab. The DNA of the CDR3 is TGTGCCAGCTCACCACCGAGGGCTAGCGGGAGTTATCCTTCCTACGAGCAGTACTTC. This sequence encodes CASSPPRASGSYPSYEQYF.